The clone carrying this T cell receptor (beta chain) was detected once. What it recognizes is unknown. Germline CDR1 SGHTA, CDR2 FQGTGA. This CDR3 comprises 14 residues. Germline trimming cut 2 bases from V and 4 bases from J; bases unmatched to any gene: 4. These data originate in a study of cytomegalovirus exposure and HLA in healthy donors. Whole-study results and caveats: Three CMV-associated chains were confirmed in vitro to be specific for CMV antigens.

Measured with immunoSEQ multiplex PCR; TCRdb has only the in-frame clones, and not every one. The sample includes some 140,000 clones, about 80% of them seen just once. The chain has TRBV7-3 and TRBJ1-2; the match to TRBD1 covers 7 bases. Sample: PBMCs. This receptor was obtained from a man aged 30 to 45 in good health and CMV-seropositive. CDR3 sequence (DNA): TGTGCCAGCAGCTTAGACGGGACAGCCTATGGCTACACCTTC. This sequence encodes CASSLDGTAYGYTF.